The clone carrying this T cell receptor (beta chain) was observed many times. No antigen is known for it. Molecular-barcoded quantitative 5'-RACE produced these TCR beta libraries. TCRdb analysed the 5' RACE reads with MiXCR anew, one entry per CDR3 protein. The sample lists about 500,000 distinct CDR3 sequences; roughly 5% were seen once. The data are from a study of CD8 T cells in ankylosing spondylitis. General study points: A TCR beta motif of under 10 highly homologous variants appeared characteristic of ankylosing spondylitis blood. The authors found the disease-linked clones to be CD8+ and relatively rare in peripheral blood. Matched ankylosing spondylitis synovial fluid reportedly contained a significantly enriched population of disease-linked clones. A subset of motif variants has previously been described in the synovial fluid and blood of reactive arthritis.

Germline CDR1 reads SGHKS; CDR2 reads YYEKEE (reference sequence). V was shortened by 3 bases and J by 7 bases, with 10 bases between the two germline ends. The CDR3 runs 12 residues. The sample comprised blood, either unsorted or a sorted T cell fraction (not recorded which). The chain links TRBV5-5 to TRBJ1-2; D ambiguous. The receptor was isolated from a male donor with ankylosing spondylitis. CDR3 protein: CASSSEYGGYTF. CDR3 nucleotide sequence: TGTGCCAGCAGCTCGGAGTACGGTGGCTACACCTTC.